Listed below are T cell receptor beta chains from one sample, sequenced in a study of T cell responses to AZD1222 COVID-19 vaccine. The data were produced by immunoSEQ multiplex PCR, yet TCRdb's version contains in-frame clones alone and is incomplete. The sample consists of roughly 100,000 clones, approximately 87% of them appearing once. Sequencing used peripheral blood, obtained on day 0 of AZD1222 vaccination. These receptors came from an adult in good health. CDR3s include the opening cysteine and the closing phenylalanine or tryptophan.

V	J	CDR3
TRBV6-6	TRBJ1-5	CASSYLQGSVQPQHF
TRBV12-3/TRBV12-4	TRBJ1-2	CASSPGRGYGYTF
TRBV7-9	TRBJ1-6	CASSTSDPRTLHF
TRBV6-5	TRBJ1-5	CASSDPGGNQPQHF
TRBV24-1	TRBJ2-1	CATSEPVTLVQFF
TRBV5-1	TRBJ1-1	CASSPFGPVNTEAFF
TRBV9	TRBJ1-6	CASSVEGSDGPLHF
TRBV12-3/TRBV12-4	TRBJ1-5	CASSLTANQPQHF
TRBV13	TRBJ1-1	CASSRLIQGSTEAFF
TRBV15	TRBJ2-7	CATSRDRGGSYEQYF
TRBV24-1	TRBJ2-1	CATSDLIAGASDEQFF
TRBV2	TRBJ1-3	CASSPPPGTGNTIYF
TRBV12-3/TRBV12-4	TRBJ2-5	CASSFALETQYF
TRBV19	TRBJ1-2	CASSKTARANYGYTF
TRBV19	TRBJ1-6	CATGPLDGSPLHF
TRBV4-1	TRBJ2-5	CASSQEAGVRETQYF
TRBV5-5	TRBJ1-2	CASSKQGQNGYTF
TRBV12-3/TRBV12-4	TRBJ1-1	CASTTGLNTEAFF
TRBV6-4	TRBJ1-1	CASSGGTGEAFF
TRBV13	TRBJ1-6	CASRTGVDSPLHF
TRBV23-1	TRBJ2-7	CASSPGTSGRAPSSYEQYF
TRBV10-3	TRBJ2-7	CAIGGQGITEQYF
TRBV18	TRBJ2-5	CASSPKHSSGRDLLSETQYF